The T cell receptor beta chain under discussion was sequenced for a study of T cell changes during pregnancy in multiple sclerosis. Measured with immunoSEQ multiplex PCR; TCRdb has only the in-frame clones, and not every one. This table has around 68,000 clones, 80% to 95% appearing once. The CDR3 runs to 15 residues. The J segment lost 1 base and the V segment lost 4 bases, leaving 3 bases of the junction unmatched. The germline gives CDR1 SGHDT, CDR2 YYEEEE. The source of this sequence is a female donor with multiple sclerosis, enrolled in a pregnancy study. The J gene is TRBJ1-5, the V gene TRBV5-6, with 9 bases matching TRBD1. Here the sequenced sample was CD4+ T cells from peripheral blood mononuclear cells, taken before pregnancy. The CDR3 reads CASSRTGVSNQPQHF. CDR3 in DNA: TGTGCCAGCAGCCGGACAGGGGTGAGCAATCAGCCCCAGCATTTT.